This T cell receptor (beta chain) was retrieved from a study of CD8 T cells in ankylosing spondylitis. Notes on the study in general: For ankylosing spondylitis blood, a TCR beta motif of fewer than 10 highly homologous variants appeared characteristic.

CDR1 is KGHDR, CDR2 SFDVKD, per germline. Trimming removed 4 bases at V and 6 bases at J, with 6 bases between. The CDR3 has 12 residues. Quantitative barcoded 5'-RACE was used to prepare TCR beta libraries. TCRdb re-analysed the 5' RACE reads in MiXCR, keeping a single row per CDR3 protein. The data contain more than 300,000 distinct CDR3 sequences, 11% of them singletons. This clonotype was seen at least ten times. What it binds is not known. The rearrangement uses TRBV24-1 and TRBJ2-1; D not certain. Sequenced: blood, either unsorted or a sorted T cell fraction (not recorded which). The sequence was collected from a female donor with ankylosing spondylitis or in good health (not recorded which). The CDR3 here is CATSEGSNEQFF. CDR3 DNA sequence: TGTGCCACCAGTGAGGGCAGCAATGAGCAGTTCTTC.